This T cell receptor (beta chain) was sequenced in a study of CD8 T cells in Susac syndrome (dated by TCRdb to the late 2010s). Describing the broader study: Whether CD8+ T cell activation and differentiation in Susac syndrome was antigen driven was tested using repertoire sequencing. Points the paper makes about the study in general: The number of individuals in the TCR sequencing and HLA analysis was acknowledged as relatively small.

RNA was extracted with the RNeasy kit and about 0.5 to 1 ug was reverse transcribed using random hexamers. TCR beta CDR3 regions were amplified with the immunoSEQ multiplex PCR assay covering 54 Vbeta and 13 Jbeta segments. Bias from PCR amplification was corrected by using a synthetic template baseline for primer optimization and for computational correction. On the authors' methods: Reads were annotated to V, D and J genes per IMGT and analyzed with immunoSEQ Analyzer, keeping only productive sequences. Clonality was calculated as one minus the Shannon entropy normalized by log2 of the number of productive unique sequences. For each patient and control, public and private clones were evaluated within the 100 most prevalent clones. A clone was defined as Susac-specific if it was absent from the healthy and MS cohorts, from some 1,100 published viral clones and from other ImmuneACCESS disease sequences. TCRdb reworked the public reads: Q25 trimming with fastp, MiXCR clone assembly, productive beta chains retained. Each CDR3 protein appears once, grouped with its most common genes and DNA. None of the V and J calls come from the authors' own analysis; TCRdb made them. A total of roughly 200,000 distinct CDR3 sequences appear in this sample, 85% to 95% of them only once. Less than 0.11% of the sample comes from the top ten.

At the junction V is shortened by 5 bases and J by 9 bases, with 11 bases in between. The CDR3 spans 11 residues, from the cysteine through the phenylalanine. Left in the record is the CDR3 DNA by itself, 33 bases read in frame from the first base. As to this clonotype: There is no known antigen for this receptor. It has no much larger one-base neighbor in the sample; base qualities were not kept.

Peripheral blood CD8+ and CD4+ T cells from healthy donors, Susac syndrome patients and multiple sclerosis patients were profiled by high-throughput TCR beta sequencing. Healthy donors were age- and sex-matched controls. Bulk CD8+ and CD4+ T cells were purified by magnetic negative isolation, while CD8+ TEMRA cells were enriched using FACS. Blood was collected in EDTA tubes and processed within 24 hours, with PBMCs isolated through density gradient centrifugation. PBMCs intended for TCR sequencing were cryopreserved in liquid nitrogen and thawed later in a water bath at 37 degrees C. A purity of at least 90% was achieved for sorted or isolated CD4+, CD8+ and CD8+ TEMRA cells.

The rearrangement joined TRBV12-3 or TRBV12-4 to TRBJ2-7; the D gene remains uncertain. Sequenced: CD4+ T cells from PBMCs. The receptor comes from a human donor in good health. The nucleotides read TGTGCCAGCAGTGAAAGGCTGAGGCAGTACTTC. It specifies CASSERLRQYF.